These 27 T cell receptor beta chains were all obtained from the same sample, sequenced in a study of blood T cell repertoires in COVID-19. Generated by immunoSEQ multiplex PCR, the TCRdb table keeps only in-frame clones and is missing some. The profile shows around 110,000 clones, 80% to 90% of them singletons. The sample was peripheral blood. These receptors all come from a middle-aged man with acute or convalescent COVID-19.

The CDR3 bases are TGTGCCAGTAGTATCGGGTTATCTGGAAACACCATATATTTT. It codes for CASSIGLSGNTIYF. V and J are TRBV19 and TRBJ1-3; D call uncertain. CDR1 LNHDA and CDR2 SQIVND come from the germline V gene (reference sequence). The CDR3 is 14 amino acids. The ends were cut back, 3 bases at V and 1 base at J, with 7 bases in the middle. The complete variable domain, with remaining parts taken from reference TRBV19 and TRBJ1-3, reads DGGITQSPKYLFRKEGQNVTLSCEQNLNHDAMYWYRQDPGQGLRLIYYSQIVNDFQKGDIAEGYSVSREKKESFPLTVTSAQKNPTAFYLCASSIGLSGNTIYFGEGSWLTVV.

The V and J genes are TRBV7-3 and TRBJ2-3, with TRBD2 matching 12 bases. This CDR3 spans 16 amino acids. Trimming at V came to 5 bases and at J to 6 bases, leaving 9 bases not matched to a gene. The V gene's germline CDR1 is SGHTA and CDR2 FQGTGA. CDR3 residues: CASSNQLAGGLDTQYF. CDR3 in DNA: TGTGCCAGCAGCAACCAGCTAGCGGGGGGGTTGGATACGCAGTATTTT.

The chain joins TRBV19 to TRBJ1-2; 7 bases are shared with TRBD1. The CDR3 runs to 14 residues. Germline CDR1 is LNHDA and CDR2 is SQIVND (reference sequence). With 4 bases clipped from V and 6 bases from J, the junction kept 8 bases outside the gene matches. The CDR3 DNA reads TGTGCCAGTAGTAGCGAGGGGGCAACGAATGGCTACACCTTC. It specifies CASSSEGATNGYTF. The full variable domain, rest sourced from reference TRBV19 and TRBJ1-2, is DGGITQSPKYLFRKEGQNVTLSCEQNLNHDAMYWYRQDPGQGLRLIYYSQIVNDFQKGDIAEGYSVSREKKESFPLTVTSAQKNPTAFYLCASSSEGATNGYTFGSGTRLTVV.

V and J are TRBV2 and TRBJ1-6, with a tentative D call TRBD1 (6 bases). The CDR3 length is 15 residues. V dropped 10 bases and J dropped 0 bases, with 13 bases sitting between them. CDR1 is SNHLY, CDR2 FYNNEI, per germline. CDR3 nucleotides: TGTGCCATACTCATGGACAGCTCCTATAATTCACCCCTCCACTTT. This codes for CAILMDSSYNSPLHF. Supplemented by reference TRBV2 and TRBJ1-6, the full variable domain reads EPEVTQTPSHQVTQMGQEVILRCVPISNHLYFYWYRQILGQKVEFLVSFYNNEISEKSEIFDDQFSVERPDGSNFTLKIRSTKLEDSAMYFCAILMDSSYNSPLHFGNGTRLTVT.

V is TRBV4-3 and J is TRBJ2-1; D gene unclear. In germline, CDR1 is LGHNA, CDR2 YSLEER. V was cut by 0 bases and J by 0 bases, with 9 bases left in between. There are 16 residues in the CDR3. In DNA form, the CDR3 reads TGCGCCAGCAGCCAAGATCCCGGGTTCTCCTACAATGAGCAGTTCTTC. Protein product: CASSQDPGFSYNEQFF.

The CDR3 region has the DNA TGTGCCAGCAATTTCCAAATGAACACTGAAGCTTTCTTT. Residues: CASNFQMNTEAFF. The chain uses TRBV6-5 and TRBJ1-1; D is undetermined. Germline V gene data show CDR1 as MNHEY and CDR2 as SVGAGI. This CDR3 comprises 13 residues. Trimming shortened V by 7 bases and J by 0 bases, and 9 bases separated the two germline ends.

The chain links TRBV7-2 to TRBJ1-2; no firm D call. Trimming shortened V by 1 base and J by 6 bases, and 9 bases separated the two germline ends. CDR1 and CDR2 (germline): SGHTA, FQGNSA. The length of the CDR3 is 13 residues. The CDR3 sequence: CASSLVPEDGYTF. DNA for the CDR3: TGTGCCAGCAGCTTAGTTCCGGAGGATGGCTACACCTTC.

The chain links TRBV5-6 to TRBJ1-2; 8 bases line up with TRBD1. The ends lost 3 bases at V and 12 bases at J; junction bases unmatched: 4. This CDR3 has 11 residues. CDR1 is SGHDT, CDR2 YYEEEE, per germline. CDR3 coding DNA: TGTGCCAGCAGCTACGGACAGGGTGACACCTTC. Translating gives CASSYGQGDTF. Full variable domain (rest looked up from reference TRBV5-6 and TRBJ1-2): DAGVTQSPTHLIKTRGQQVTLRCSPKSGHDTVSWYQQALGQGPQFIFQYYEEEERQRGNFPDRFSGHQFPNYSSELNVNALLLGDSALYLCASSYGQGDTFGSGTRLTVV.

The V call is TRBV7-9, the J call TRBJ1-1, with no clear D. The V end was cut by 5 bases, the J end by 10 bases, with 20 bases between. The CDR3 has 14 amino acids. Germline V gene data show CDR1 as SEHNR and CDR2 as FQNEAQ (reference sequence). DNA of the CDR3: TGTGCCAGCAGCCCTGAGACTACGGGGATTGTAGCTTTCTTT. Its translation: CASSPETTGIVAFF.

V usage is TRBV29-1 and J usage is TRBJ1-1, with a tentative D call TRBD1 (6 bases). Germline V gene sequence: CDR1 SQVTM, CDR2 ANQGSEA. The V gene lost 4 bases and the J gene lost 0 bases, with 18 bases spanning the gap. The CDR3 runs 16 residues. The chain's CDR3 is CSVVSYRELMNTEAFF. The CDR3 bases are TGCAGCGTTGTTTCCTACAGGGAATTGATGAACACTGAAGCTTTCTTT. The entire variable domain, with the rest obtained from reference TRBV29-1 and TRBJ1-1, is as follows: SAVISQKPSRDICQRGTSLTIQCQVDSQVTMMFWYRQQPGQSLTLIATANQGSEATYESGFVIDKFPISRPNLTFSTLTVSNMSPEDSSIYLCSVVSYRELMNTEAFFGQGTRLTVV.

The chain recombines TRBV19 with TRBJ2-3; TRBD2 agrees at 8 bases. The CDR3 extends over 18 amino acids. Germline assignment: CDR1 LNHDA and CDR2 SQIVND (reference sequence). V dropped 7 bases and J dropped 2; count of bases not matched to a gene: 17. The CDR3 loop reads CASTMGLRGLALTDTQYF. The CDR3 nucleotides are TGTGCCAGTACCATGGGTCTTAGAGGACTAGCCCTCACAGATACGCAGTATTTT.

The chain has TRBV2 and TRBJ1-1, with D possibly being TRBD1 (6 bases). The V end was cut by 4 bases, the J end by 5 bases, with 11 bases between. This CDR3 has 13 residues. The V gene's germline CDR1 is SNHLY and CDR2 FYNNEI. The chain's CDR3 is CASSGRGGTEAFF. CDR3 nucleotides: TGTGCCAGCAGTGGCAGGGGAGGGACTGAAGCTTTCTTT.

CDR3 region: CASSLVGSGGADEQFF. The CDR3 region has the DNA TGTGCCAGCAGCTTAGTAGGTAGCGGGGGGGCGGATGAGCAGTTCTTC. This chain links TRBV11-2 with TRBJ2-1; 11 bases fit TRBD2. With 1 base clipped from V and 8 bases from J, the junction kept 7 bases outside the gene matches. CDR3 size: 16 residues. Per germline, CDR1 SGHAT and CDR2 FQNNGV.

This clone was seen once. The chain employs TRBV19 and TRBJ2-1; D gene ambiguous. V was clipped by 2 bases and J by 0 bases, with 8 bases between them. The CDR3 totals 15 residues. Germline CDR1 and CDR2: LNHDA and SQIVND (reference sequence). CDR3 nucleotides: TGTGCCAGTAGTATAATGAGGATCTCCTACAATGAGCAGTTCTTC. Its translation is CASSIMRISYNEQFF. Based on the CDR3 plus reference TRBV19 and TRBJ2-1, the full variable domain is DGGITQSPKYLFRKEGQNVTLSCEQNLNHDAMYWYRQDPGQGLRLIYYSQIVNDFQKGDIAEGYSVSREKKESFPLTVTSAQKNPTAFYLCASSIMRISYNEQFFGPGTRLTVL.

The chain employs TRBV12-3 or TRBV12-4 and TRBJ2-2; TRBD1 might be the D (6 bases). V lost 8 bases and J 2 bases, leaving 9 bases between the germline ends. This CDR3 is built from 13 residues. DNA of the CDR3: TGTGCCAGCGGCAGGGGAAACACCGGGGAGCTGTTTTTT. Translation: CASGRGNTGELFF.

The table lists this clone with a count of one. The rearrangement links TRBV9 to TRBJ2-3; 7 nucleotides align to TRBD1. The CDR3 is 15 residues long. The germline V gene has CDR1 SGDLS and CDR2 YYNGEE. The trim removed 0 bases at V and 2 bases at J, leaving 3 bases unmatched. CDR3 in DNA: TGTGCCAGCAGCGTAGTGGGACAGAACACAGATACGCAGTATTTT. This encodes CASSVVGQNTDTQYF.

CDR3 protein: CASRSTVGSSYEQYF. CDR3 DNA sequence: TGTGCCAGCAGATCCACGGTGGGCAGCTCCTACGAGCAGTACTTC. V usage is TRBV5-5 and J usage is TRBJ2-7; no firm D call. The CDR3 contains 15 residues. Per germline, CDR1 SGHKS and CDR2 YYEKEE (reference sequence). V lost 5 bases to trimming and J lost 0 bases, with 15 bases between them.

The chain links TRBV19 to TRBJ1-1; TRBD1 matches 7 bases. This CDR3 comprises 17 residues. Germline CDR1 LNHDA, CDR2 SQIVND (reference sequence). Germline trimming cut 6 bases from V and 2 bases from J; bases unmatched to any gene: 15. The CDR3 spells CASSPSQGGGGNTEAFF. CDR3 in DNA: TGTGCCAGTAGCCCATCCCAGGGGGGCGGAGGAAACACTGAAGCTTTCTTT.

This clone was seen only once. CDR3 in amino acids: CASSQRQGSSYEQYF. The DNA for the CDR3 is TGTGCCAGCAGCCAAAGACAGGGCTCCTCCTACGAGCAGTACTTC. The V and J genes are TRBV7-2 and TRBJ2-7; TRBD1 matches 7 bases. The CDR3 covers 15 residues. Germline values: CDR1 SGHTA, CDR2 FQGNSA. J was trimmed by 0 bases and V by 5 bases; bases with no gene match: 7.

This sequence joins TRBV9 and TRBJ1-2, with a weak D call TRBD1 (6 bases). CDR1 and CDR2 from the germline V gene are SGDLS and YYNGEE. CDR3 length equals 15 residues. Trimming removed 0 bases at V and 6 bases at J, with 15 bases between. The CDR3 DNA sequence: TGTGCCAGCAGCGTAGCTATCGGCAGGGGCGATGGCTACACCTTC. This codes for CASSVAIGRGDGYTF.

This clone was seen only a few times. The chain combines TRBV5-1 with TRBJ2-2; D might be TRBD1 (5 bases). CDR1 and CDR2 (germline): SGHRS, YFSETQ. This CDR3 is built from 14 residues. Trimming removed 0 bases at V and 5 bases at J, with 8 bases between. CDR3 loop: CASSLEGWTGELFF. CDR3 DNA sequence: TGCGCCAGCAGCTTGGAGGGGTGGACCGGGGAGCTGTTTTTT.

V is TRBV9 and J is TRBJ1-3; D gene ambiguous. CDR1 is SGDLS and CDR2 is YYNGEE in the germline V gene. V lost 0 bases and J lost 0, with 4 bases in between. The CDR3 runs to 14 residues. CDR3 coding DNA: TGTGCCAGCAGCGTAGGAGACTCTGGAAACACCATATATTTT. Translating it yields CASSVGDSGNTIYF.

The chain recombines TRBV7-8 with TRBJ2-5; 15 positions agree with TRBD2. The CDR3 contains 18 residues. Per the germline V gene, CDR1 is SGHVS and CDR2 is FQNEAQ. With 5 bases clipped from V and 0 bases from J, the junction kept 7 bases outside the gene matches. The CDR3 bases are TGTGCCAGCAGCCCACGGACTAGCGGGAGGGAGTACCAAGAGACCCAGTACTTC. As protein: CASSPRTSGREYQETQYF.

This chain links TRBV5-4 with TRBJ1-2, with 9 nucleotides matching TRBD1. Germline CDR1 is SGHNT and CDR2 is YYREEE (reference sequence). The CDR3 loop spans 13 amino acids. The V and J ends lost 5 bases and 7 bases, in that order; junction bases with no gene match: 6. Here the CDR3 reads CASSITGGGGYTF. The CDR3 DNA sequence: TGTGCCAGCAGTATCACAGGGGGCGGTGGCTACACCTTC.

The chain couples TRBV6-5 to TRBJ1-2; 9 positions match TRBD1. Germline-derived CDR1 and CDR2 are MNHEY and SVGAGI. This CDR3 is 14 amino acids long. V shed 7 bases, J shed 9 bases, and the junction held 12 bases outside the gene matches. The CDR3 is CASTQQGATGRYTF. DNA of the CDR3: TGTGCCAGCACCCAACAGGGGGCCACGGGTCGCTACACCTTC.

The V call is TRBV2, the J call TRBJ2-5, with D uncertain. The V gene lost 5 bases and the J gene lost 1 base, with 2 bases spanning the gap. The CDR3 totals 11 residues. From germline, CDR1 is SNHLY and CDR2 FYNNEI. The CDR3 region is CASSLQETQYF. CDR3 nucleotides: TGTGCCAGCAGTCTCCAAGAGACCCAGTACTTC.

In this sample, this clone turned up once. The chain is built from TRBV7-2 and TRBJ1-2; D gene unclear. Germline V gene lookup returns CDR1 SGHTA and CDR2 FQGNSA. With 6 bases removed from V and 0 bases from J, the gap between germline ends came to 23 bases. This CDR3 comprises 18 residues. This chain's CDR3 is CASRQRLPTIYTNYGYTF. Written as DNA, the CDR3 is TGTGCCAGCAGACAAAGATTGCCCACTATATATACTAACTATGGCTACACCTTC.